This T cell receptor beta chain came from a study of CD8+CD57+ T cells in acquired aplastic anemia. Turning to the study itself: Sorted CD4+ and CD8+ cells yielded DNA averaging approximately 3 ug.

TCR beta VDJ combinations and CDR3 sequences were profiled from genomic DNA. TCRdb ran MiXCR on the reads and lists one entry per CDR3 protein. The data contain hundreds of thousands of distinct CDR3 sequences, 55% to 75% of them singletons. Trimming removed 6 bases at V and 2 bases at J, with 15 bases between. This CDR3 has 16 residues. Germline V CDR1 and CDR2: SGHDT, YYEEEE. The chain has TRBV5-6 and TRBJ2-6, with D possibly matching TRBD2 (5 bases). The source material was sorted CD4+, CD8+, or CD8+CD57+ T cells (not recorded which) from PBMCs. The source is a human donor in good health, serving as a control. CDR3 bases: TGTGCCAGCACCACACCGGAGGCTACTGGGGCCAACGTCCTGACTTTC. Translating gives CASTTPEATGANVLTF.